The clone carrying this T cell receptor beta chain was counted many times. The data stem from a study of T cells after yellow fever vaccination. The germline V gene has CDR1 MGHDK and CDR2 SYGVNS. The CDR3 has 14 residues. V lost 2 bases, J lost 5 bases, and 4 bases stayed unmatched. The study made its TCR cDNA through 5'RACE template switching. That step introduced a universal primer site along with UMIs. In TCRdb, the 5' RACE reads were re-called with MiXCR into one record per CDR3 protein. This sample yields about 94,000 distinct CDR3 sequences, of which almost 9% are seen a single time; around 16% belongs to the top ten. Study-wide results and caveats: Most primary-vaccination clones reappeared after the booster (about 95% CD4, roughly 88% CD8). The study found a weaker secondary response that peaked faster, day 5 versus 15.

The sample consisted of CD8+ T cells not binding an NS4B(214-222) dextramer, sorted from PBMCs, taken roughly 14 days after the first yellow fever vaccination. The gene calls are TRBV25-1 and TRBJ2-5; 8 bases line up with TRBD1. The receptor was isolated from a young man who received the YFV17D yellow fever vaccine. CDR3 loop: CASSEQGASETQYF. CDR3 DNA sequence: TGTGCCAGCAGTGAACAGGGGGCATCGGAGACCCAGTACTTC.